The 5 T cell receptor beta chains presented below share a single source sample, sequenced in a study of CXCR3-negative and CXCR3-positive naive CD8 T cells. TRB cDNA was prepared as libraries by UMI-labeled 5' RACE. For each CDR3 protein, TCRdb gives one entry from its re-call of the 5' RACE reads, without DNA. This table lists 100,000 to 150,000 distinct CDR3 sequences. Sequencing was carried out using naive CXCR3- CD8+ T cells from blood. Regarding subset: CD45RO-CCR7+CD27+CD95- naive CD8+ T cells lacking CXCR3 (TNR3-). These TCRs come from a human donor in good health. Some clones in this sample may be carry-over from other donors' samples.

CDR3 protein: CASSYSTGRGTQTEAFF. The rearrangement joins TRBV6-2 or TRBV6-3 to TRBJ1-1; there is no DNA to check the TCRdb D call of TRBD1. This CDR3 region has 17 residues. Germline V lookup: CDR1 MNHEY, CDR2 SVGEGT.

The chain's CDR3 is CASKLGGGSPLHF. The chain employs TRBV27 and TRBJ1-6; absent DNA, TCRdb's TRBD1 call cannot be checked. The V gene's germline CDR1 is MNHEY and CDR2 SMNVEV (reference sequence). The CDR3 extends over 13 amino acids.

The chain uses TRBV10-3 and TRBJ2-3; the TRBD2 assignment by TCRdb is unverifiable without DNA. Germline lookup yields CDR1 ENHRY and CDR2 SYGVKD. The CDR3 sequence is 18 residues long. The CDR3 protein is CAISESRASGRATDTQYF.

The chain has TRBV7-9 and TRBJ2-2; with no DNA, the TCRdb D assignment of TRBD1 cannot be verified. The V gene's germline CDR1 is SEHNR and CDR2 FQNEAQ (reference sequence). The CDR3 has 15 amino acids. CDR3 sequence: CASSLAPQVTGELFF.

V and J are TRBV27 and TRBJ2-2; lacking DNA, the TRBD1 call made by TCRdb goes unchecked. The CDR3 has 13 amino acids. Per the germline V gene, CDR1 is MNHEY and CDR2 is SMNVEV (reference sequence). The CDR3 loop is CASSPTGPRELFF.